Each of the 19 T cell receptor beta chains below was sequenced from the same sample in a study of T cell responses to AZD1222 COVID-19 vaccine. The data were produced by immunoSEQ multiplex PCR, yet TCRdb's version contains in-frame clones alone and is incomplete. Among some 150,000 clones listed, 85% to 95% were seen once. Specimen: peripheral blood, collected 28 days after the second AZD1222 dose. These receptors originate from an adult who received the AZD1222 COVID-19 vaccine.

This rearrangement joins TRBV4-1 to TRBJ2-2, with D maybe TRBD1 (6 bases). Germline V lookup: CDR1 MGHRA, CDR2 YSYEKL. Trimming stripped 4 bases from V and 10 bases from J, with 19 bases between. This CDR3 has 15 residues. DNA for the CDR3: TGCGCCAGCAGCCTAGTCGGATCAGGGGTGGAGGAGCTGTTTTTT. This encodes CASSLVGSGVEELFF.

The rearrangement uses TRBV5-8 and TRBJ2-2, with TRBD1 matching 7 bases. Per the germline V gene, CDR1 is SGHTS and CDR2 is YDEGEE. Trimming removed 6 bases from V and 5 bases from J; junction bases left unmatched: 10. The length of the CDR3 is 15 residues. The CDR3 nucleotides are TGTGCCAGCACCACTACGACAGGGTTAACCGGGGAGCTGTTTTTT. Translation: CASTTTTGLTGELFF.

The J gene is TRBJ1-6, the V gene TRBV7-9; D perhaps matches TRBD1 (5 bases). Germline V gene sequence: CDR1 SEHNR, CDR2 FQNEAQ (reference sequence). Deletions cut 0 bases from V and 5 bases from J, with 11 bases between. The CDR3 length is 16 residues. The CDR3 coding sequence is TGTGCCAGCAGCTTAGCAGGGGCTGGTGATAATTCACCCCTCCACTTT. Its translation is CASSLAGAGDNSPLHF.

The J gene is TRBJ2-2, the V gene TRBV6-5, with D perhaps TRBD2 (5 bases). The germline CDR1 and CDR2 sequences are MNHEY and SVGAGI. V lost 8 bases, J lost 2 bases, and 15 bases lay in between. The CDR3 length is 15 residues. The chain's CDR3 is CASSGFGKNTGELFF. In DNA form, the CDR3 reads TGTGCCAGCTCAGGCTTCGGGAAAAACACCGGGGAGCTGTTTTTT.

This clone was observed a handful of times. V gene TRBV23-1 combines with J gene TRBJ1-3, with 7 bases identical to TRBD1. TRBV23-1 is treated as an ORF (open reading frame) with a function not yet certain. The CDR3 covers 15 residues. V trimming: 11 bases; J trimming: 0 bases; junction bases outside the gene matches: 10. The CDR3 coding sequence is TGCGCCGAGAACCCCGGGACAGCCTCTGGAAACACCATATATTTT. It codes for CAENPGTASGNTIYF.

V is TRBV6-6 and J is TRBJ2-7; D perhaps matches TRBD2 (6 bases). The CDR3 runs to 13 residues. Germline values: CDR1 MNHNY, CDR2 SVGAGI (reference sequence). Trimming pared 5 bases from V and 1 base from J, leaving 9 bases between. CDR3 sequence reads: CASSEGLSYEQYF. Written as DNA, the CDR3 is TGTGCCAGCAGTGAGGGACTTTCCTACGAGCAGTACTTC.

The gene calls are TRBV28 and TRBJ2-2; D might be TRBD2 (6 bases). The germline gives CDR1 MDHEN, CDR2 SYDVKM. This CDR3 has 14 residues. Trimming left V 2 bases short and J 5 bases short, with 9 bases between. CDR3 amino acids: CASSLVGGTGELFF. CDR3 bases: TGTGCCAGCAGTTTAGTCGGGGGTACCGGGGAGCTGTTTTTT.

The rearrangement links TRBV30 to TRBJ1-2; 8 positions match TRBD1. CDR1 and CDR2 (germline): GTSNPN, SVGIG (reference sequence). Trimming removed 1 base from V and 3 bases from J; junction bases left unmatched: 16. CDR3 length: 18 residues. The CDR3 sequence: CAWSGILRTGRGDYGYTF. The CDR3, as DNA: TGTGCCTGGAGTGGAATACTCCGGACAGGGAGGGGTGACTATGGCTACACCTTC.

This chain uses TRBV5-1 with TRBJ1-6; possible D gene TRBD1, 6 bases. V lost 4 bases, J lost 14 bases, and 22 bases lay in between. CDR3 length: 15 residues. From germline, CDR1 is SGHRS and CDR2 YFSETQ. The CDR3 reads CASSPDQGPNRSLHF. CDR3 nucleotide sequence: TGCGCCAGCAGCCCGGATCAGGGGCCTAACAGATCCCTCCACTTT.

The chain joins TRBV7-3 to TRBJ1-3, with a possible D match to TRBD1 (5 bases). This CDR3 spans 14 amino acids. V lost 1 base and J 4 bases, leaving 8 bases between the germline ends. The germline V gene has CDR1 SGHTA and CDR2 FQGTGA. As DNA, the CDR3 is TGTGCCAGCAGCTTAAGACCAGGGGGAAACACCATATATTTT. It yields the protein CASSLRPGGNTIYF.

The chain employs TRBV2 and TRBJ1-2; D not resolved. Trimming stripped 6 bases from V and 6 bases from J, with 11 bases between. Germline values: CDR1 SNHLY, CDR2 FYNNEI. CDR3 size: 12 residues. CDR3 sequence reads: CASRHAVDGYTF. The CDR3 DNA sequence: TGTGCCAGCAGACATGCGGTGGATGGCTACACCTTC.

The rearrangement links TRBV19 to TRBJ1-5; D uncertain. V was cut by 3 bases and J by 8 bases, with 11 bases left in between. This CDR3 spans 13 amino acids. Germline lookup yields CDR1 LNHDA and CDR2 SQIVND (reference sequence). The CDR3 bases are TGTGCCAGTAGTATTAACGGAGGCGAGCCCCAGCATTTT. This gives the protein CASSINGGEPQHF.

This clone appeared a few times. For the CDR3, the DNA is TGTGCCAGCAGTTTATCGAAGGGGGTAAAGAACACTGAAGCTTTCTTT. Amino acids: CASSLSKGVKNTEAFF. This chain links TRBV27 with TRBJ1-1, with D maybe TRBD1 (6 bases). V was clipped by 0 bases and J by 1 base, with 12 bases between them. Germline lookup yields CDR1 MNHEY and CDR2 SMNVEV (reference sequence). The CDR3 is made up of 16 amino acids.

The V call is TRBV28, the J call TRBJ1-1; no reliable D call. Trimming removed 6 bases from V and 1 base from J, with 21 bases in between. In germline, CDR1 is MDHEN, CDR2 SYDVKM. The CDR3 consists of 17 residues. Written as DNA, the CDR3 is TGTGCCAGCAGACACACTCTCCGAAGATTGGGGAACACTGAAGCTTTCTTT. This sequence encodes CASRHTLRRLGNTEAFF. The variable domain in full, with the rest retrieved from reference TRBV28 and TRBJ1-1, is DVKVTQSSRYLVKRTGEKVFLECVQDMDHENMFWYRQDPGLGLRLIYFSYDVKMKEKGDIPEGYSVSREKKERFSLILESASTNQTSMYLCASRHTLRRLGNTEAFFGQGTRLTVV.

This sequence joins TRBV6-5 and TRBJ1-1, with D tentatively TRBD1 (5 bases). CDR1 and CDR2 from the germline V gene are MNHEY and SVGAGI. V shed 5 bases and J shed 4 bases, with 14 bases lying between them. The CDR3 length is 14 residues. The DNA for the CDR3 is TGTGCCAGCAGTCCCGGGGCTAGAGGCACTGAAGCTTTCTTT. Translating gives CASSPGARGTEAFF.

CDR3 residues: CASSSQSQGETQYF. DNA for the CDR3: TGTGCCAGCAGCTCCCAATCGCAAGGGGAGACCCAGTACTTC. The chain employs TRBV7-2 and TRBJ2-5, with D hard to call. Trimming removed 4 bases at V and 5 bases at J, with 14 bases between. In germline, CDR1 is SGHTA, CDR2 FQGNSA. The CDR3 sequence is 14 residues long.

The chain employs TRBV5-1 and TRBJ1-1; no reliable D call. Trimming took 6 bases from V and 0 from J, leaving 15 bases between them. Germline V CDR1 and CDR2: SGHRS, YFSETQ. The CDR3 loop spans 15 amino acids. For the CDR3, the DNA is TGCGCCAGCAAATCCGGAAACGAGATGAACACTGAAGCTTTCTTT. Translated: CASKSGNEMNTEAFF.

The CDR3 reads CASTSLLRNTEAFF. The CDR3 coding sequence is TGTGCCAGCACCTCACTTCTCAGGAACACTGAAGCTTTCTTT. This rearrangement joins TRBV3-1 (or the pseudogene TRBV3-2) to TRBJ1-1; D not certain. The germline V and J ends were trimmed by 7 bases and 1 base, with 13 bases remaining between them. Germline CDR1 and CDR2: LGHDT and YNNKEL (reference sequence). The length of the CDR3 is 14 residues.

This chain connects TRBV2 to TRBJ2-3; TRBD2 matches 13 bases. Unmatched junction bases numbered 11, after V lost 6 bases and J lost 5 bases. Germline CDR1 SNHLY, CDR2 FYNNEI. CDR3 length: 17 residues. The CDR3 DNA follows: TGTGCCAGCAGGGCCGGACTAGCGGGGGTGTTCGGAGATACGCAGTATTTT. It translates to CASRAGLAGVFGDTQYF. The full variable domain, in which reference TRBV2 and TRBJ2-3 provide the parts outside the CDR3, is EPEVTQTPSHQVTQMGQEVILRCVPISNHLYFYWYRQILGQKVEFLVSFYNNEISEKSEIFDDQFSVERPDGSNFTLKIRSTKLEDSAMYFCASRAGLAGVFGDTQYFGPGTRLTVL.